One and the same sample provided the 29 T cell receptor beta chains below, sequenced in a study of low-dose radiotherapy and immunotherapy resistance in tumors. Time point described: after trial treatment. Treatment: LDRT plus nivolumab, ipilimumab, low-dose cyclophosphamide and aspirin (RACIN trial). TRAV- and TRBV-specific primers, spanning alpha and beta chains, primed first-strand cDNA. With a constant-region primer and a V-primer adapter, TCRs were subjected to roughly 20 PCR cycles of amplification. TCRdb fed the reads into MiXCR, producing one record per CDR3 protein. Of around 33,000 distinct CDR3 sequences listed, around 50% are singletons. The sequencing used PBMCs, collected after low-dose radiotherapy plus immunotherapy. These receptors came from a male donor with gallbladder cancer.

This clonotype has at least ten counts. The chain uses TRBV20-1 and TRBJ1-5; TRBD1 might be the D (6 bases). The CDR3 runs to 13 residues. The V gene's germline CDR1 is DFQATT and CDR2 SNEGSKA (reference sequence). Trimming pared 7 bases from V and 2 bases from J, leaving 12 bases between. CDR3 amino acids: CSVKGHGNQPQHF. The DNA of the CDR3 is TGCAGTGTGAAGGGACATGGCAATCAGCCCCAGCATTTT.

CDR3 region: CASSAGQGSGYTF. The CDR3 DNA sequence: TGCGCCAGCAGCGCCGGACAGGGCTCTGGCTACACCTTC. This chain connects TRBV5-1 to TRBJ1-2; 8 nucleotides agree with TRBD1. Germline loops: CDR1 SGHRS, CDR2 YFSETQ. The CDR3 spans 13 residues. Germline trimming cut 4 bases from V and 7 bases from J; bases unmatched to any gene: 6.

By share, this clonotype counts as medium-sized. The chain links TRBV15 to TRBJ2-3, with 9 bases fitting TRBD2. V was pared by 0 bases and J by 5 bases, with 9 bases of the junction left unmatched. This CDR3 has 17 residues. Germline V lookup: CDR1 LNHNV, CDR2 YYDKDF (reference sequence). Written as DNA, the CDR3 is TGTGCCACCAGCAGAGACCGGACTAGCGCTTCGAGAGATACGCAGTATTTT. Its protein product is CATSRDRTSASRDTQYF. Based on the CDR3 plus reference TRBV15 and TRBJ2-3, the full variable domain is DAMVIQNPRYQVTQFGKPVTLSCSQTLNHNVMYWYQQKSSQAPKLLFHYYDKDFNNEADTPDNFQSRRPNTSFCFLDIRSPGLGDTAMYLCATSRDRTSASRDTQYFGPGTRLTVL.

The chain links TRBV6-2 or TRBV6-3 to TRBJ2-3, with D perhaps TRBD1 (6 bases). Trimming removed 6 bases from V and 7 bases from J, with 11 bases in between. Germline CDR1 reads MNHEY; CDR2 reads SVGEGT. The CDR3 has 12 residues. The CDR3 nucleotides read TGTGCCAGCAGCGGAGACAGGCATACGCAGTATTTT. It is translated as CASSGDRHTQYF.

This sequence joins TRBV29-1 and TRBJ1-5; no reliable D call. The germline V gene has CDR1 SQVTM and CDR2 ANQGSEA. The V end lost 4 bases, the J end lost 11 bases, and 15 bases lay between the germline ends. This CDR3 spans 12 amino acids. The CDR3 DNA sequence: TGCAGCGTTGTTGAGACGACCTCGGCCCAGCATTTT. Translated, it gives CSVVETTSAQHF.

This clonotype is categorized as medium-sized. This sequence joins TRBV5-1 and TRBJ2-1; 9 positions agree with TRBD2. The V and J ends lost 2 bases and 0 bases, in that order; junction bases with no gene match: 3. Germline V gene sequence: CDR1 SGHRS, CDR2 YFSETQ. This CDR3 contains 16 residues. The CDR3: CASSFAAGGSYNEQFF. CDR3 DNA sequence: TGCGCCAGCAGCTTCGCAGCGGGAGGCTCCTACAATGAGCAGTTCTTC.

This clonotype has a count of ten or more. The rearrangement joins TRBV7-9 to TRBJ2-1; no firm D call. The CDR3 totals 15 residues. CDR1 and CDR2 from the germline V gene are SEHNR and FQNEAQ (reference sequence). Trimming removed 5 bases from V and 4 bases from J, with 15 bases in between. CDR3: CASSLGVGGYNEQFF. CDR3 in DNA: TGTGCCAGCAGCCTAGGAGTGGGTGGATACAATGAGCAGTTCTTC.

This clonotype has at least ten counts. This chain connects TRBV20-1 to TRBJ2-3; 7 bases map to TRBD1. The CDR3 consists of 14 residues. The ends lost 3 bases at V and 4 bases at J; junction bases unmatched: 7. Looked up from germline, CDR1 is DFQATT and CDR2 is SNEGSKA (reference sequence). The DNA of the CDR3 is TGCAGTGCTAGGGAGACAGGGCTTGCAGATACGCAGTATTTT. This encodes CSARETGLADTQYF.

This clonotype is categorized as medium-sized. The chain couples TRBV9 to TRBJ2-5; TRBD2 aligns across 11 bases. CDR3 size: 15 residues. V gave up 2 bases and J gave up 1 base; unmatched junction bases: 1. Looked up from germline, CDR1 is SGDLS and CDR2 is YYNGEE. The CDR3 sequence is CASSVTSGAQETQYF. The CDR3 DNA sequence: TGTGCCAGCAGCGTGACTAGCGGGGCCCAAGAGACCCAGTACTTC.

The rearrangement links TRBV3-1 to TRBJ2-1; 8 bases align to TRBD2. The germline V gene has CDR1 LGHDT and CDR2 YNNKEL (reference sequence). The CDR3 sequence is 15 residues long. J gave up 6 bases and V 1 base, and 5 bases lay outside the gene matches. In DNA form, the CDR3 reads TGTGCCAGCAGCCAAGTATCCCTAGCGGGCAATGAGCAGTTCTTC. It encodes CASSQVSLAGNEQFF.

Points on this clonotype: A far larger clone is one nucleotide away, so this likely arose from a read error. This chain connects TRBV6-1 to TRBJ2-1, with D hard to call. The CDR3 consists of 15 residues. Germline CDR1 is MNHNS and CDR2 is SASEGT. V lost 1 base to trimming and J lost 13 bases, with 20 bases between them. CDR3 sequence (DNA): TGTGCCAGCAGTGAAGAAGGCCTGAGGCAAGAGACCCAGTTCTTC. This sequence encodes CASSEEGLRQETQFF.

The chain links TRBV20-1 to TRBJ2-1; a possible D gene is TRBD2 (7 bases). This CDR3 is built from 14 residues. Per germline, CDR1 DFQATT and CDR2 SNEGSKA (reference sequence). V was clipped by 5 bases and J by 6 bases, with 17 bases between them. The CDR3 bases are TGCAGTGCTGCGACGGGCGGGGGCTTCAATGAGCAGTTCTTC. This encodes CSAATGGGFNEQFF.

The chain carries TRBV5-1 and TRBJ2-2; perhaps TRBD1 as D (6 bases). From germline, CDR1 is SGHRS and CDR2 YFSETQ. Trimming pared 0 bases from V and 1 base from J, leaving 13 bases between. CDR3 size: 17 residues. CDR3 bases: TGCGCCAGCAGCTTGGCCGTGGGGGCCGGGAACACCGGGGAGCTGTTTTTT. Encoded protein: CASSLAVGAGNTGELFF.

A word on this clonotype: This likely stems from a read error, as it lies one base from a far larger clone. The genes are TRBV11-3 and TRBJ2-7; D not certain. Germline CDR1 is SGHNT and CDR2 is YENEEA. The CDR3 loop spans 15 amino acids. V lost 3 bases, J lost 7 bases, and 19 bases lay in between. The CDR3 bases are TGTGCCAGCAGCTTGGGCCCCAGCTCCTACAATGAGCAGTACTTC. It codes for CASSLGPSSYNEQYF.

As concerns this clonotype: The germline gene is not matched at one end of the junction; a read error may be the cause. The chain recombines TRBV7-9 with TRBJ2-1, with TRBD2 matching 11 bases. CDR1 and CDR2 from the germline V gene are SEHNR and FQNEAQ (reference sequence). The CDR3 has 13 amino acids. CDR3 sequence: CASSQFLAGGQFF. The CDR3 DNA sequence: TGCGCCAGCAGCCAATTTCTAGCGGGGGGGCAGTTCTTC.

This clonotype is termed medium-sized. The chain is built from TRBV2 and TRBJ2-5; 11 bases are shared with TRBD2. The germline CDR1 and CDR2 sequences are SNHLY and FYNNEI. With V trimmed by 8 bases and J by 5 bases, 10 bases remained unmatched. The CDR3 covers 15 residues. This CDR3 is CASVLAGDQGETQYF. In DNA, the CDR3 is TGTGCCAGCGTACTAGCGGGAGATCAGGGGGAGACCCAGTACTTC. Supplemented by reference TRBV2 and TRBJ2-5, the full variable domain reads EPEVTQTPSHQVTQMGQEVILRCVPISNHLYFYWYRQILGQKVEFLVSFYNNEISEKSEIFDDQFSVERPDGSNFTLKIRSTKLEDSAMYFCASVLAGDQGETQYFGPGTRLLVL.

On this clonotype: A read error is likely here: a far larger clone is one base away. The CDR3 here is CASSGQGAYEQFF. The CDR3 DNA reads as TGTGCCAGCAGCGGACAGGGGGCGTACGAGCAGTTCTTC. V usage is TRBV2 and J usage is TRBJ2-1, with 11 bases aligning to TRBD1. The CDR3 is 13 residues long. V lost 6 bases and J lost 10; bases outside the gene matches: 5. The germline gives CDR1 SNHLY, CDR2 FYNNEI.

V and J are TRBV7-9 and TRBJ2-5; a possible D gene is TRBD1 (5 bases). The V and J ends lost 5 bases and 5 bases respectively, with 18 bases between them. Germline CDR1 is SEHNR and CDR2 is FQNEAQ (reference sequence). This CDR3 contains 15 residues. CDR3 nucleotides: TGTGCCAGCAGCCCGAAGGTCAGGGTCGGGGAGACCCAGTACTTC. This translates into CASSPKVRVGETQYF.

This clonotype was detected only a few times. The V gene is TRBV11-1, the J gene TRBJ1-3; TRBD1 matches 7 bases. Germline-derived CDR1 and CDR2 are SGHAT and FQDESV (reference sequence). Germline trimming cut 5 bases from V and 0 bases from J; bases unmatched to any gene: 1. The CDR3 consists of 14 residues. For the CDR3, the DNA is TGTGCCAGCAGCCGGGACAGCTCTGGAAACACCATATATTTT. Encoded protein: CASSRDSSGNTIYF.

In its sample, this clonotype ranks as medium-sized. The chain uses TRBV6-2 or TRBV6-3 and TRBJ1-3; 9 bases agree with TRBD1. The CDR3 totals 15 residues. CDR1 is MNHEY and CDR2 is SVGEGT in the germline V gene. Unmatched junction bases numbered 2, after V lost 5 bases and J lost 0 bases. The CDR3 DNA is TGTGCCAGCAGTGACAGGGGGGTCTCTGGAAACACCATATATTTT. This sequence encodes CASSDRGVSGNTIYF.

By share, this clonotype ranks as medium-sized (0.01 to 0.1%). V is TRBV2 and J is TRBJ2-3; D gene uncertain. The germline V gene has CDR1 SNHLY and CDR2 FYNNEI. The CDR3 runs 15 residues. Deletions cut 6 bases from V and 0 bases from J, with 13 bases between. This CDR3 reads CASSAGPHSTDTQYF. CDR3 in DNA: TGTGCCAGCAGCGCCGGGCCCCACAGCACAGATACGCAGTATTTT.

This clonotype came up many times. The rearrangement uses TRBV7-9 and TRBJ2-6; 12 positions agree with TRBD1. The junction had 5 bases not matched to a gene; V was cut back by 5 bases and J by 0 bases. The CDR3 has 18 amino acids. The germline V gene encodes CDR1 SEHNR and CDR2 FQNEAQ (reference sequence). The CDR3 reads CASSAGTGGLSGANVLTF. The CDR3 nucleotides read TGTGCCAGCAGCGCAGGGACAGGGGGCCTCTCTGGGGCCAACGTCCTGACTTTC.

This clonotype was seen more than once but under ten times. The chain employs TRBV12-3 or TRBV12-4 and TRBJ2-7; D is uncertain. Trimming removed 1 base at V and 5 bases at J, with 9 bases between. CDR3 length: 13 amino acids. The CDR3 protein is CASSLGAWNEQYF. DNA for the CDR3: TGTGCCAGCAGTTTAGGGGCATGGAACGAGCAGTACTTC.

The table lists this clonotype with a few counts. The chain recombines TRBV5-6 with TRBJ2-1; possibly TRBD1 for D (6 bases). CDR3 size: 16 residues. Trimming shortened V by 0 bases and J by 2 bases, and 12 bases separated the two germline ends. CDR1 is SGHDT and CDR2 is YYEEEE in the germline V gene. The CDR3 protein is CASSLGQGSPYNEQFF. CDR3 nucleotide sequence: TGTGCCAGCAGCTTGGGTCAGGGGTCCCCCTACAATGAGCAGTTCTTC.

The rearrangement links TRBV12-3 or TRBV12-4 to TRBJ2-3; unclear D gene. The length of the CDR3 is 18 residues. V was shortened by 4 bases and J by 6 bases, with 26 bases between the two germline ends. As DNA, the CDR3 is TGTGCCAGCAGTTCCCGGACGGCCGCGAGCTTATCTCATGATACGCAGTATTTT. Translating it yields CASSSRTAASLSHDTQYF.

This clonotype has ten or more counts. The chain employs TRBV7-9 and TRBJ1-3; 9 nucleotides agree with TRBD1. CDR3 length equals 15 residues. The V and J ends lost 4 bases and 3 bases, in that order; junction bases with no gene match: 4. Germline CDR1 and CDR2: SEHNR and FQNEAQ (reference sequence). CDR3 nucleotide sequence: TGTGCCAGCAGCTCCACAGGGGGCAGTGGAAACACCATATATTTT. This translates into CASSSTGGSGNTIYF.

The table lists this clonotype with a few counts. The genes are TRBV29-1 and TRBJ1-1; TRBD1 is a possible D gene (5 bases). Trimming took off 7 bases at V and 2 bases at J, with 14 bases between the two ends. This CDR3 region has 13 residues. Germline loops: CDR1 SQVTM, CDR2 ANQGSEA. For the CDR3, the DNA is TGCAGCGCCGCGACAGCGATAAACACTGAAGCTTTCTTT. It is translated as CSAATAINTEAFF.

The chain is built from TRBV7-9 and TRBJ1-2, with 7 bases identical to TRBD1. The CDR3 runs 13 residues. In germline, CDR1 is SEHNR, CDR2 FQNEAQ (reference sequence). The junction had 4 bases not matched to a gene; V was cut back by 5 bases and J by 4 bases. The CDR3 coding sequence is TGTGCCAGCAGCCCAGGACAGGCCTATGGCTACACCTTC. It encodes CASSPGQAYGYTF.

In nucleotides, the CDR3 is TGTGCCACCAGCAGTCACCCCGGGGACCTCTTATACAATGAGCAGTTCTTC. Its protein is CATSSHPGDLLYNEQFF. The J gene is TRBJ2-1, the V gene TRBV15; the D call may be TRBD1 or TRBD2 (5 bases each). V lost 3 bases, J lost 4 bases, and 19 bases lay in between. There are 17 residues in the CDR3. The germline V gene has CDR1 LNHNV and CDR2 YYDKDF (reference sequence).